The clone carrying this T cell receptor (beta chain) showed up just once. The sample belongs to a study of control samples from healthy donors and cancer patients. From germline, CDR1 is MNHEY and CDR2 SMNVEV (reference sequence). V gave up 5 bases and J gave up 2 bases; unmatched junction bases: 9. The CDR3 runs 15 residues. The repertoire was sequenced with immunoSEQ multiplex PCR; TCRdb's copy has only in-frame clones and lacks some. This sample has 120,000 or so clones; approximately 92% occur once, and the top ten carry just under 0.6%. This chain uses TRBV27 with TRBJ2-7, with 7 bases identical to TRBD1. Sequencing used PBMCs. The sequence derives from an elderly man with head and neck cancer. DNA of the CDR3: TGTGCCAGCAGTATCCTGACAGGGCCCACCTACGAGCAGTACTTC. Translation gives CASSILTGPTYEQYF.